This T cell receptor beta chain was sequenced during a study of blood T cell repertoires in COVID-19. Turning to the study itself: Sites across the United States, Italy and Spain contributed samples from acute and convalescent COVID-19. T cells, B-cell-depleted T cells, or PBMCs supplied cDNA or gDNA.

The authors' processing: Reference gene primer amplification yielded estimated nucleated cell counts. Generated by immunoSEQ multiplex PCR, the TCRdb table keeps only in-frame clones and is missing some. From that table come the V and J calls and clone size; the DNA was used to work out D and trimming. The sample lists a few hundred thousand clones, roughly 90% occurring once. Germline CDR1 reads SGHNT; CDR2 reads YYREEE (reference sequence). With V trimmed by 4 bases and J by 3 bases, 9 bases remained unmatched. This CDR3 is built from 16 residues. Sequenced material: peripheral blood. The clonotype originates from a woman aged 55-69 years with acute or convalescent COVID-19. The chain uses TRBV5-4 and TRBJ2-3, with 9 bases matching TRBD2. This CDR3 is CASSPAGLAWTDTQYF. CDR3 coding DNA: TGTGCCAGCAGCCCGGCGGGACTAGCTTGGACAGATACGCAGTATTTT.